The 8 T cell receptor beta chains below all came from one sample that was sequenced in a study of shared clonotypes between healthy human individuals. The data were produced by immunoSEQ multiplex PCR, yet TCRdb's version contains in-frame clones alone and is incomplete. The table has around 530,000 clones, around 77% seen once. Sequencing used PBMCs. These receptors originate from a woman in her 40s in good health. Some clones in this sample may be carry-over from other donors' samples.

The chain recombines TRBV9 with TRBJ2-3, with D unresolved. The V and J ends lost 7 bases and 0 bases respectively, with 6 bases between them. Germline CDR1 reads SGDLS; CDR2 reads YYNGEE. The CDR3 contains 12 residues. CDR3 bases: TGTGCCAGCTCCCGGAGCACAGATACGCAGTATTTT. Its translation is CASSRSTDTQYF.

The rearrangement joins TRBV19 to TRBJ2-7; TRBD1 aligns across 7 bases. This CDR3 has 14 amino acids. Trimming cost V 9 bases and J 2 bases; bases outside gene matches: 10. CDR1 is LNHDA and CDR2 is SQIVND in the germline V gene (reference sequence). Here the CDR3 reads CARTPGQVPYEQYF. CDR3 bases: TGTGCCAGAACCCCCGGACAGGTTCCCTACGAGCAGTACTTC. The entire variable domain, with the rest obtained from reference TRBV19 and TRBJ2-7, is as follows: DGGITQSPKYLFRKEGQNVTLSCEQNLNHDAMYWYRQDPGQGLRLIYYSQIVNDFQKGDIAEGYSVSREKKESFPLTVTSAQKNPTAFYLCARTPGQVPYEQYFGPGTRLTVT.

V and J are TRBV9 and TRBJ1-3; D may be TRBD1 (5 bases). Trimming took off 0 bases at V and 2 bases at J, with 9 bases between the two ends. The germline CDR1 and CDR2 sequences are SGDLS and YYNGEE. The CDR3 is made up of 15 amino acids. The CDR3 loop is CASSVDGAPGNTIYF. In DNA form, the CDR3 reads TGTGCCAGCAGCGTAGACGGGGCCCCTGGAAACACCATATATTTT. Complete variable domain (other parts from reference TRBV9 and TRBJ1-3): DSGVTQTPKHLITATGQRVTLRCSPRSGDLSVYWYQQSLDQGLQFLIQYYNGEERAKGNILERFSAQQFPDLHSELNLSSLELGDSALYFCASSVDGAPGNTIYFGEGSWLTVV.

In this sample, this clone turned up a few times. The chain uses TRBV19 and TRBJ2-1; TRBD2 matches at 8 bases. This CDR3 is built from 15 residues. J was trimmed by 3 bases and V by 6 bases; bases with no gene match: 7. Germline values: CDR1 LNHDA, CDR2 SQIVND (reference sequence). CDR3 sequence (DNA): TGTGCCAGTAGCTCTACCGGGACTAGCTACAATGAGCAGTTCTTC. It is translated as CASSSTGTSYNEQFF.

This sequence joins TRBV5-1 and TRBJ2-3; 10 nucleotides align to TRBD2. CDR3 size: 16 residues. Looked up from germline, CDR1 is SGHRS and CDR2 is YFSETQ. After removal of 4 bases from V and 6 bases from J, the junction contained 11 bases not matched to a gene. This chain's CDR3 is CASSQETTSGSDTQYF. CDR3 DNA: TGCGCCAGCAGCCAGGAAACGACTAGCGGGTCGGATACGCAGTATTTT.

The rearrangement links TRBV27 to TRBJ2-2, with 12 bases aligning to TRBD2. Losses at the gene ends were 5 bases for V and 7 bases for J; bases not matched to a gene: 5. The CDR3 is made up of 15 amino acids. Germline loops: CDR1 MNHEY, CDR2 SMNVEV (reference sequence). Here the CDR3 DNA reads TGTGCCAGCAGTGGGATGACTAGCGGGGGCGGGGAGCTGTTTTTT. This codes for CASSGMTSGGGELFF.

The rearrangement joins TRBV2 to TRBJ2-2; 11 bases match TRBD2. This CDR3 spans 17 amino acids. J gave up 5 bases and V 6 bases, and 11 bases lay outside the gene matches. Per the germline V gene, CDR1 is SNHLY and CDR2 is FYNNEI. CDR3 protein: CASSVYSGRGHTGELFF. The CDR3 DNA is TGTGCCAGCAGCGTCTATAGCGGGAGGGGTCATACCGGGGAGCTGTTTTTT.

V is TRBV4-3 and J is TRBJ1-5; D remains unclear. V gave up 3 bases and J gave up 3 bases, with 15 bases separating them. CDR1 is LGHNA, CDR2 YSLEER, per germline. The CDR3 runs to 16 residues. The CDR3 nucleotides read TGCGCCAGCAGCCAGACGGTGGGAGCTAACAATCAGCCCCAGCATTTT. Amino acid sequence: CASSQTVGANNQPQHF.